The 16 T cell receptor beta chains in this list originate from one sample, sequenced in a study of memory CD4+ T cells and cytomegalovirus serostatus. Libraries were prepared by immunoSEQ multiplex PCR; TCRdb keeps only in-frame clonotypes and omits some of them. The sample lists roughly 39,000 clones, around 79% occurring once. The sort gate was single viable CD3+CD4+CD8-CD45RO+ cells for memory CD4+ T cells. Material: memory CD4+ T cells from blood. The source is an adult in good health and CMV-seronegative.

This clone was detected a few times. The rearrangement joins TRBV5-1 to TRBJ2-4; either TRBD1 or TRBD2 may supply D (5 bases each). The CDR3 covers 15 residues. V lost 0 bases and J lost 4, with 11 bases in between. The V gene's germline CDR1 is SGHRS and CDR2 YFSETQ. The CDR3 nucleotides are TGCGCCAGCAGCTTGGAGGGGAGCGGTAAAAACATTCAGTACTTC. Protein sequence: CASSLEGSGKNIQYF.

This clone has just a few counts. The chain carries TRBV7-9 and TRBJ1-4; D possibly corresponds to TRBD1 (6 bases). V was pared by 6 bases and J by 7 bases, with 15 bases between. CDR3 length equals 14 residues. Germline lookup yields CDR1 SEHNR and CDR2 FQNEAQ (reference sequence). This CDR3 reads CASRTGTAGEKLFF. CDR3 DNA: TGTGCCAGCAGAACAGGGACGGCTGGTGAAAAACTGTTTTTT.

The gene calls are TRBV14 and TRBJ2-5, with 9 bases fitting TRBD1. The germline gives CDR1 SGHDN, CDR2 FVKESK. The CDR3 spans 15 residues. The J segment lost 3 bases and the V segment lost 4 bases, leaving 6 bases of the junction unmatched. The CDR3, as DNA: TGTGCCAGCAGCCTAATTGGACAGGGGAAAGAGACCCAGTACTTC. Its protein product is CASSLIGQGKETQYF.

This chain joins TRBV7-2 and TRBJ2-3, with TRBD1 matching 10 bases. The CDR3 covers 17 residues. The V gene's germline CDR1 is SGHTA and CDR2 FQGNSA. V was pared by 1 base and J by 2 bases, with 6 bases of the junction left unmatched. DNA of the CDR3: TGTGCCAGCAGCTTAGACGGACAGGGGGGGCTCACAGATACGCAGTATTTT. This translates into CASSLDGQGGLTDTQYF. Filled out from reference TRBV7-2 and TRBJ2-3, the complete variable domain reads GAGVSQSPSNKVTEKGKDVELRCDPISGHTALYWYRQSLGQGLEFLIYFQGNSAPDKSGLPSDRFSAERTGGSVSTLTIQRTQQEDSAVYLCASSLDGQGGLTDTQYFGPGTRLTVL.

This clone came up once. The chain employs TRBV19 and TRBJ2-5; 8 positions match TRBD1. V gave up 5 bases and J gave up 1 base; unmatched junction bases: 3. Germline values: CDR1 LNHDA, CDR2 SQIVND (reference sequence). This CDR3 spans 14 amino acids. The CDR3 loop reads CASSRQGTQETQYF. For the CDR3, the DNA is TGTGCCAGTAGTCGACAGGGGACCCAAGAGACCCAGTACTTC.

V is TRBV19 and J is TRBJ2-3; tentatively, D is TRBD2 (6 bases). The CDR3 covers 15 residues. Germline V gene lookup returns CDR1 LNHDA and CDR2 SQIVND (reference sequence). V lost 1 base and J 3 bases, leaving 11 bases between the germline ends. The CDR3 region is CASSIGAGSTDTQYF. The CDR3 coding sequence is TGTGCCAGTAGTATAGGTGCGGGGTCGACAGATACGCAGTATTTT.

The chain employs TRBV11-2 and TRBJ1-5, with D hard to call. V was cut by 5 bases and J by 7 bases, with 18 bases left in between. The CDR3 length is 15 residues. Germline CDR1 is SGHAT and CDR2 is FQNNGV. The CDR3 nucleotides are TGTGCCAGCAGCGTAGGGTGGGGTCGTGAACAGCCCCAGCATTTT. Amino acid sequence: CASSVGWGREQPQHF.

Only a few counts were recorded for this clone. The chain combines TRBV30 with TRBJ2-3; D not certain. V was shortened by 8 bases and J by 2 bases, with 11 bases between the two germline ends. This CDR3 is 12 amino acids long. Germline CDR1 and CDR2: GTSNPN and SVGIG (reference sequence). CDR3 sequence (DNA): TGTGCCAGTCGTGGGGACACAGATACGCAGTATTTT. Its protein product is CASRGDTDTQYF.

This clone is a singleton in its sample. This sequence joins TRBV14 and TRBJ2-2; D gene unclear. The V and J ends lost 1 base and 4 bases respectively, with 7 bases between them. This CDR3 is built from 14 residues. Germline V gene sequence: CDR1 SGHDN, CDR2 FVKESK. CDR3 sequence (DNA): TGTGCCAGCAGCCAAGTGGCAGCCACCGGGGAGCTGTTTTTT. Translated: CASSQVAATGELFF.

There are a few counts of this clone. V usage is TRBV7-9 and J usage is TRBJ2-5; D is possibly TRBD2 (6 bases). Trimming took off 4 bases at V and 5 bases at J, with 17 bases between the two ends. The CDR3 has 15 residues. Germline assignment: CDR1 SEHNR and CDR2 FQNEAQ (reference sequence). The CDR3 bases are TGTGCCAGCAGCTCCACGGGAGAGGGTGCGGAGACCCAGTACTTC. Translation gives CASSSTGEGAETQYF.

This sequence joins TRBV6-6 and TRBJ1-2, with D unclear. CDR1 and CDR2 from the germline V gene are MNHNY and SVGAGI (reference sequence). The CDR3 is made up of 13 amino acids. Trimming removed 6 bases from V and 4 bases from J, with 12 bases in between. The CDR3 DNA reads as TGTGCCAGCAGCAGTTACGGGGTCTATGGCTACACCTTC. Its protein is CASSSYGVYGYTF.

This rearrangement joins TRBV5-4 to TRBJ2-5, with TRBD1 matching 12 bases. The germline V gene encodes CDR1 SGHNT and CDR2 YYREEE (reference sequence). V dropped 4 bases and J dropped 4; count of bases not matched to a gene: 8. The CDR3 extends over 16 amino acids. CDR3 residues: CASSPGTGGASETQYF. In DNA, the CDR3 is TGTGCCAGCAGCCCTGGGACAGGGGGCGCCTCAGAGACCCAGTACTTC.

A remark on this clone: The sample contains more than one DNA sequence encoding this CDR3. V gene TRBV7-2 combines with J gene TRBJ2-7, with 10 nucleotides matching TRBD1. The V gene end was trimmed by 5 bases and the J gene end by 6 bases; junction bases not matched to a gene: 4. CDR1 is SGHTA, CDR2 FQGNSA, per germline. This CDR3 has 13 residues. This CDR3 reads CASSLDRGREQYF. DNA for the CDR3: TGTGCCAGCAGCCTAGACAGGGGGCGCGAGCAGTACTTC.

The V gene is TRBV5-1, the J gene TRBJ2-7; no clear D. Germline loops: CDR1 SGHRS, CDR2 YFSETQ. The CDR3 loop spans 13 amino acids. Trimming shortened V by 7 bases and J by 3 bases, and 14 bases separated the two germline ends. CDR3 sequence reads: CASQMRGGYEQYF. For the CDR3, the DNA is TGCGCCAGCCAGATGCGTGGTGGCTACGAGCAGTACTTC. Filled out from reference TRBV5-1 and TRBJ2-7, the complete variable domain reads KAGVTQTPRYLIKTRGQQVTLSCSPISGHRSVSWYQQTPGQGLQFLFEYFSETQRNKGNFPGRFSGRQFSNSRSEMNVSTLELGDSALYLCASQMRGGYEQYFGPGTRLTVT.

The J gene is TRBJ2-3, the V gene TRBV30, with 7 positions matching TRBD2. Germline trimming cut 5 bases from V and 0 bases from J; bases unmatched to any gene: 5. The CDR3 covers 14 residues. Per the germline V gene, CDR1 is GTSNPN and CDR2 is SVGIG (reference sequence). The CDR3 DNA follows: TGTGCCTGGGGGGGGGAGTGGAGCACAGATACGCAGTATTTT. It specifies CAWGGEWSTDTQYF.

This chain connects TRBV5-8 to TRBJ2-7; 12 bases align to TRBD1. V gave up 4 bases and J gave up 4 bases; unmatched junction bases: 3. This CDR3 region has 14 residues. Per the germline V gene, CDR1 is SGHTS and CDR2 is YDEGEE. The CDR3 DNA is TGTGCCAGCAGCCGGGACAGGGGGCAATACGAGCAGTACTTC. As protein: CASSRDRGQYEQYF.